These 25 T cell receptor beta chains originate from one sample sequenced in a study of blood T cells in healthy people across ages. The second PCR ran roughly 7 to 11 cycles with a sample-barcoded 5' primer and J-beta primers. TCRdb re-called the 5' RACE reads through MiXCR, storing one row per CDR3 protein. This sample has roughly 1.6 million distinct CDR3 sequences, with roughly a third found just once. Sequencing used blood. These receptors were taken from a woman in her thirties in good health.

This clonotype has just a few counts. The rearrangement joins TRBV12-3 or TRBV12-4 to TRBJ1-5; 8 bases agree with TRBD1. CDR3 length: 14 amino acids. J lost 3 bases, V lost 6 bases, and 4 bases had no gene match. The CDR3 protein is CASSVTGANQPQHF. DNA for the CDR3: TGTGCCAGCAGCGTGACAGGGGCCAATCAGCCCCAGCATTTT.

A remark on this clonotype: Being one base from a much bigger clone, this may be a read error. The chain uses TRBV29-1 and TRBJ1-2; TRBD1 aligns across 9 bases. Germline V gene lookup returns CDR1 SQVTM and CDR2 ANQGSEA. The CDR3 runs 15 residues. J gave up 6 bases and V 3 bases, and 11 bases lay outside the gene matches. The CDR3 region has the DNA TGCAGCGTTGAGTCCAATGCCGGGACAGGGAATGGCTACACCTTC. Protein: CSVESNAGTGNGYTF.

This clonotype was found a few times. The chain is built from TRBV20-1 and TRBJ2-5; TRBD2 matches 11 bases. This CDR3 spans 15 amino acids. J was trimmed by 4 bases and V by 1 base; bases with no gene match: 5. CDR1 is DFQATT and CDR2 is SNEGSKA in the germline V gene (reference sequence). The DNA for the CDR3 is TGCAGTGCTAGAGGTAGCGGGGGGGCCGGAGAGACCCAGTACTTC. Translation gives CSARGSGGAGETQYF.

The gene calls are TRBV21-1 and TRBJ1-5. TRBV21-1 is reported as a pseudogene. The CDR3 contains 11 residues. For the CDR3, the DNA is TGTGCCGGCAGCATAGGCCAGCCCCAGCATTTT. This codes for CAGSIGQPQHF.

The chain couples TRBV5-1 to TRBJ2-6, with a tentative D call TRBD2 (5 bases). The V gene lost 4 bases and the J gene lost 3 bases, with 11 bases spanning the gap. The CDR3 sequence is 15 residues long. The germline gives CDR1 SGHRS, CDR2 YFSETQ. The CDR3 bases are TGCGCCAGCAGCGGGAGCGCGCTTGGGGCCAACGTCCTGACTTTC. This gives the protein CASSGSALGANVLTF.

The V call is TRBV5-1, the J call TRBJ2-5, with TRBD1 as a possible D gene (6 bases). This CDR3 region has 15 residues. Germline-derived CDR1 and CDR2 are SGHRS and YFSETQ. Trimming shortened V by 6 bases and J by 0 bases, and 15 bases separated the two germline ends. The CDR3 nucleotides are TGCGCCAGCACCCTGACAGGCGCGTACCAAGAGACCCAGTACTTC. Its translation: CASTLTGAYQETQYF. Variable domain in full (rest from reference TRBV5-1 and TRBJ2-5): KAGVTQTPRYLIKTRGQQVTLSCSPISGHRSVSWYQQTPGQGLQFLFEYFSETQRNKGNFPGRFSGRQFSNSRSEMNVSTLELGDSALYLCASTLTGAYQETQYFGPGTRLLVL.

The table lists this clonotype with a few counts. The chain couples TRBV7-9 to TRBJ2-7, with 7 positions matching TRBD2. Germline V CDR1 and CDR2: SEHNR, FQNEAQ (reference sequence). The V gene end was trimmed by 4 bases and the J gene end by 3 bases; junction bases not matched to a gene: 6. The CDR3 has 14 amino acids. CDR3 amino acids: CASSSGTINYEQYF. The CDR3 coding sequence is TGTGCCAGCAGCTCCGGGACTATCAACTACGAGCAGTACTTC.

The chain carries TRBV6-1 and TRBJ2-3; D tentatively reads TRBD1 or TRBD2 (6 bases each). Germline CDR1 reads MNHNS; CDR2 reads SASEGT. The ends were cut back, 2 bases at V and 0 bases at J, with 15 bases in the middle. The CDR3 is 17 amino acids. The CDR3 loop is CASSEPRGLASTDTQYF. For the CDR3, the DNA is TGTGCCAGCAGTGAACCCCGGGGGCTAGCGAGCACAGATACGCAGTATTTT.

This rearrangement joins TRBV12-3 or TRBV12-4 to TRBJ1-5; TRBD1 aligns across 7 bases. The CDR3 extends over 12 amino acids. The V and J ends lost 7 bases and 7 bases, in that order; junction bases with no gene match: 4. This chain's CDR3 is CASKGGGQPQHF. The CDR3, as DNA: TGTGCCAGCAAGGGAGGGGGCCAGCCCCAGCATTTT.

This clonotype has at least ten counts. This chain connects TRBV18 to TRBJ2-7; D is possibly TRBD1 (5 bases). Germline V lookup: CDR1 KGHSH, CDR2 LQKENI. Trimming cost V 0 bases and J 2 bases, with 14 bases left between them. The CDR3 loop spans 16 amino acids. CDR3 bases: TGTGCCAGCTCACCACCGTCAGGGCAAATCGCCTACGAGCAGTACTTC. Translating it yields CASSPPSGQIAYEQYF.

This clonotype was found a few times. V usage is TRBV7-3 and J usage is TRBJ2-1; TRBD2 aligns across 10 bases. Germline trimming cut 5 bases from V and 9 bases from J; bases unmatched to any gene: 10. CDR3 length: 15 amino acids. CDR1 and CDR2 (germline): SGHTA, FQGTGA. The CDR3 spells CASSKDSGGPGEQFF. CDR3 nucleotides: TGTGCCAGCAGCAAAGATAGCGGGGGGCCTGGTGAGCAGTTCTTC.

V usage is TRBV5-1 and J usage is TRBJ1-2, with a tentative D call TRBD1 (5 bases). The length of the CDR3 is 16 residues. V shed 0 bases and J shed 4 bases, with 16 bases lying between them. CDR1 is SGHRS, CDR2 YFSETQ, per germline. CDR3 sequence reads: CASSLAHGTEGYGYTF. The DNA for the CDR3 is TGCGCCAGCAGCTTGGCCCATGGGACGGAAGGCTATGGCTACACCTTC.

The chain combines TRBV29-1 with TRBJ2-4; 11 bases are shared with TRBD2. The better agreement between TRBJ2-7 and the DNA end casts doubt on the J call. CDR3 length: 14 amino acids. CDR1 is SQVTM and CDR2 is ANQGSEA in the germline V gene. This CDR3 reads CSVALAGGSYEQYF. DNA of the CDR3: TGCAGCGTTGCCCTAGCGGGGGGCTCCTACGAGCAGTACTTC.

CDR3 nucleotide sequence: TGTGCCAGCAGTTTATTCTGGGGGTACAGCAATCAGCCCCAGCATTTT. Translating gives CASSLFWGYSNQPQHF. The chain recombines TRBV28 with TRBJ1-5; D may be TRBD1 (5 bases). Germline CDR1 and CDR2: MDHEN and SYDVKM. The ends were cut back, 1 base at V and 1 base at J, with 11 bases in the middle. The CDR3 totals 16 residues.

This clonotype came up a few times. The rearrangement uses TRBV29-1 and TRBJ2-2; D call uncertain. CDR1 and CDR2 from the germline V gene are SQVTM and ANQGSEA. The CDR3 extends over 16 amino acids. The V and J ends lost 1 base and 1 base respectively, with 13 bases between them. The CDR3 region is CSVEGGRRGNTGELFF. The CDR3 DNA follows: TGCAGCGTTGAAGGCGGACGGCGAGGGAACACCGGGGAGCTGTTTTTT.

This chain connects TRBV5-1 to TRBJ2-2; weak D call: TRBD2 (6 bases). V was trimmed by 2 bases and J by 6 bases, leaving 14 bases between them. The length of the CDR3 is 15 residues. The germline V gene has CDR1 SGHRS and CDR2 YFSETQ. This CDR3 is CASSFQTSLAGELFF. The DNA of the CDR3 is TGCGCCAGCAGCTTCCAGACTAGTCTGGCCGGGGAGCTGTTTTTT. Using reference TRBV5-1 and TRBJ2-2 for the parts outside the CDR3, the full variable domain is KAGVTQTPRYLIKTRGQQVTLSCSPISGHRSVSWYQQTPGQGLQFLFEYFSETQRNKGNFPGRFSGRQFSNSRSEMNVSTLELGDSALYLCASSFQTSLAGELFFGEGSRLTVL.

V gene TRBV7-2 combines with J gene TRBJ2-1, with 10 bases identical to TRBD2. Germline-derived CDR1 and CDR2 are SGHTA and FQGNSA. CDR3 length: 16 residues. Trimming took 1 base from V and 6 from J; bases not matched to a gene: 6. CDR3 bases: TGTGCCAGCAGCTTAGGCGGACTAGCGGCGGCCAATGAGCAGTTCTTC. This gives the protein CASSLGGLAAANEQFF.

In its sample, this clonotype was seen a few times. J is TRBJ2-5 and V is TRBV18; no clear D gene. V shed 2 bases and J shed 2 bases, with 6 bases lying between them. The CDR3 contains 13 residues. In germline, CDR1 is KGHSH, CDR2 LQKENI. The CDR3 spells CASSPDVQETQYF. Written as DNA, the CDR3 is TGTGCCAGCTCACCAGACGTTCAAGAGACCCAGTACTTC.

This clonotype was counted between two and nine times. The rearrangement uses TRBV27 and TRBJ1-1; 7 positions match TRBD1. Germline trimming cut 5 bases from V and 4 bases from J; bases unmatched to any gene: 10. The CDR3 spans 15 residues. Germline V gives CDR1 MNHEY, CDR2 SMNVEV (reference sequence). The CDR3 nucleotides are TGTGCCAGCAGTCCCCAGGCGACAGGGAGCACTGAAGCTTTCTTT. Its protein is CASSPQATGSTEAFF.

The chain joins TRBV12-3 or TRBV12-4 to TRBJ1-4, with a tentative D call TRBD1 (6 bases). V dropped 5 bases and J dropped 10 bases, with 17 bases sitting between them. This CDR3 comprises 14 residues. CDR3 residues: CASSPNRAGGKLFF. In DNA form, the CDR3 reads TGTGCCAGCAGTCCAAACAGGGCTGGGGGAAAACTGTTTTTT.

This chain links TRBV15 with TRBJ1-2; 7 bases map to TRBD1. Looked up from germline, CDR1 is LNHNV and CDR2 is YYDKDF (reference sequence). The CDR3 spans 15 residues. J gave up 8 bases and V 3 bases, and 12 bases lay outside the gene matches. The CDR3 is CATSSRRQGMDGYTF. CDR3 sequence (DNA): TGTGCCACCAGCAGCAGGAGACAGGGTATGGACGGCTACACCTTC.

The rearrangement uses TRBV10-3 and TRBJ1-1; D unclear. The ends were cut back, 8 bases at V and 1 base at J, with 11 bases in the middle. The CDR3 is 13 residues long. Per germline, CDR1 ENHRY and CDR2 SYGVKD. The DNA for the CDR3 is TGTGCCATCGAGGCAGCGAGGAACACTGAAGCTTTCTTT. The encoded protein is CAIEAARNTEAFF.

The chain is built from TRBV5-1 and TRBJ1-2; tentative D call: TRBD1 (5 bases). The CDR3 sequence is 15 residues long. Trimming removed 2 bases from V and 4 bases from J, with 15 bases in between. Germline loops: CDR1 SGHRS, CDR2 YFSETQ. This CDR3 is CASSLNPTVGYGYTF. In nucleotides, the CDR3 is TGCGCCAGCAGCTTAAACCCGACAGTCGGCTATGGCTACACCTTC.

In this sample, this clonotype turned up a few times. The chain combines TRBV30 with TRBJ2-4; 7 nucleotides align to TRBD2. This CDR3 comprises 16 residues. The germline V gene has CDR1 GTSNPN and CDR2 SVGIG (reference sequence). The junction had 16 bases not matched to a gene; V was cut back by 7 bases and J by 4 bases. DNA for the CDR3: TGTGCCTCCGGTTATATGGGAGGGCCCCGGAAAAACATTCAGTACTTC. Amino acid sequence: CASGYMGGPRKNIQYF. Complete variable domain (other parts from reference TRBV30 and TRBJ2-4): SQTIHQWPATLVQPVGSPLSLECTVEGTSNPNLYWYRQAAGRGLQLLFYSVGIGQISSEVPQNLSASRPQDRQFILSSKKLLLSDSGFYLCASGYMGGPRKNIQYFGAGTRLSVL.

DNA for the CDR3: TGTGCCAGCAGCCCCAAGGGGGGGCCCTGGGACAATGAGCAGTTCTTC. Translating gives CASSPKGGPWDNEQFF. The chain couples TRBV9 to TRBJ2-1; a possible D gene is TRBD2 (7 bases). Trimming shortened V by 4 bases and J by 5 bases, and 19 bases separated the two germline ends. The CDR3 is made up of 16 amino acids. The germline V gene encodes CDR1 SGDLS and CDR2 YYNGEE. The full variable domain, its missing parts supplied by reference TRBV9 and TRBJ2-1, is DSGVTQTPKHLITATGQRVTLRCSPRSGDLSVYWYQQSLDQGLQFLIQYYNGEERAKGNILERFSAQQFPDLHSELNLSSLELGDSALYFCASSPKGGPWDNEQFFGPGTRLTVL.